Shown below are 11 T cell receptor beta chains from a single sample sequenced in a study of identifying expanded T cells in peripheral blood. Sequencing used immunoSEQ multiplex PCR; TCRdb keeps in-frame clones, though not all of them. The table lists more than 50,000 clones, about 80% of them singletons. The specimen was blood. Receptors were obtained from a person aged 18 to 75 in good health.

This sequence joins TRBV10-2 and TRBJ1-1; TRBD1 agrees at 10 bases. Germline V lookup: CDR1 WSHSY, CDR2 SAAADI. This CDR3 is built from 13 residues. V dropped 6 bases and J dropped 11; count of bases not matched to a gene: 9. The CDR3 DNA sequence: TGCGCCAGCAGCCTCGGGACAGGGGCCGATGCTTTCTTT. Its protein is CASSLGTGADAFF.

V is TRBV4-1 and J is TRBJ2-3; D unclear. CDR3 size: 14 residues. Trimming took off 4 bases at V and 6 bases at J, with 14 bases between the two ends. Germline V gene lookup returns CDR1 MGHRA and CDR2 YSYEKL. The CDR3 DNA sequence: TGCGCCAGCAGCCTGAGGACCTCGGCGGATACGCAGTATTTT. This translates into CASSLRTSADTQYF.

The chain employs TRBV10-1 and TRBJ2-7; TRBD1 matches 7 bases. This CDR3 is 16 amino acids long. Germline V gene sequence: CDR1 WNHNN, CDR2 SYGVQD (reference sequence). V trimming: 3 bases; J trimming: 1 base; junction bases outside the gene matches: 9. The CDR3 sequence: CASSEGGPGQSYEQYV. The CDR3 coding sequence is TGCGCCAGCAGTGAAGGGGGACCGGGACAGTCCTACGAGCAGTACGTC.

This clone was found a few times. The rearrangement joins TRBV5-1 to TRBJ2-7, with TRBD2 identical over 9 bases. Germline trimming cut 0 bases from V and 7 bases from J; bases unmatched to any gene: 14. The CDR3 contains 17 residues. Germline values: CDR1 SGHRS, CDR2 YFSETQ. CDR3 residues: CASSLAVVGIAGEEQYF. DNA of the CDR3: TGCGCCAGCAGCTTGGCCGTAGTTGGAATAGCGGGAGAAGAGCAGTACTTC.

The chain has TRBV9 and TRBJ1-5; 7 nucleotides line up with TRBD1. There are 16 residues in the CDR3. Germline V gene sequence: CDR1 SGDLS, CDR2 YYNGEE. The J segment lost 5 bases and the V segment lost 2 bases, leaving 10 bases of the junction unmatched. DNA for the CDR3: TGTGCCAGCAGCGTGACGACAGGGCGTTCGTATCAGCCCCAGCATTTT. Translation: CASSVTTGRSYQPQHF.

CDR3 sequence: CASSQRTGAAWEYEAFF. The CDR3 region has the DNA TGTGCCAGCAGCCAACGGACAGGAGCCGCGTGGGAGTATGAAGCTTTCTTT. V is TRBV27 and J is TRBJ1-1, with 7 bases aligning to TRBD1. The CDR3 covers 17 residues. V trimming: 6 bases; J trimming: 7 bases; junction bases outside the gene matches: 20. CDR1 MNHEY and CDR2 SMNVEV come from the germline V gene (reference sequence).

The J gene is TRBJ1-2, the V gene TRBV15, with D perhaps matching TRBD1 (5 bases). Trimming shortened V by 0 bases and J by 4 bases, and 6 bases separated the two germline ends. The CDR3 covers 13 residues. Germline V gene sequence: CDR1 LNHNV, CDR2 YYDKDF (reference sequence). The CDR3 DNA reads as TGTGCCACCAGCAGAGAGGACACCTATGGCTACACCTTC. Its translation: CATSREDTYGYTF.

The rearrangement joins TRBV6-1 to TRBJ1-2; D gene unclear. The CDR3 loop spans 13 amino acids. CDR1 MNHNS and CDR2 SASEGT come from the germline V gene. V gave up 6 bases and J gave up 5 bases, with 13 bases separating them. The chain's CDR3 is CASSLETRYGYTF. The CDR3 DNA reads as TGTGCCAGCAGCCTAGAGACTAGGTATGGCTACACCTTC.

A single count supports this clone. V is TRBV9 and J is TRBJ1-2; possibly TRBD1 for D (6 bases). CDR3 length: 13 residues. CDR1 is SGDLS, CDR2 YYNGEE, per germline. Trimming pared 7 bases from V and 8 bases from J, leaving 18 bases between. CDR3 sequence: CASRLGQSNGYTF. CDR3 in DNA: TGTGCCAGCCGACTTGGACAGTCTAACGGCTACACCTTC. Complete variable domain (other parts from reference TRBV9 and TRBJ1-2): DSGVTQTPKHLITATGQRVTLRCSPRSGDLSVYWYQQSLDQGLQFLIQYYNGEERAKGNILERFSAQQFPDLHSELNLSSLELGDSALYFCASRLGQSNGYTFGSGTRLTVV.

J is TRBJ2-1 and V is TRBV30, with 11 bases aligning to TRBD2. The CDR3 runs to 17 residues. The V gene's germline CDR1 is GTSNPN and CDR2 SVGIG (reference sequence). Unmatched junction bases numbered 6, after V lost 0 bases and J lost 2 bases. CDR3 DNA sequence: TGTGCCTGGAGTGTAGCGCTAGCGGGAGGTCCCTACAATGAGCAGTTCTTC. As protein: CAWSVALAGGPYNEQFF. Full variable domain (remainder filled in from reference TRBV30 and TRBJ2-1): SQTIHQWPATLVQPVGSPLSLECTVEGTSNPNLYWYRQAAGRGLQLLFYSVGIGQISSEVPQNLSASRPQDRQFILSSKKLLLSDSGFYLCAWSVALAGGPYNEQFFGPGTRLTVL.

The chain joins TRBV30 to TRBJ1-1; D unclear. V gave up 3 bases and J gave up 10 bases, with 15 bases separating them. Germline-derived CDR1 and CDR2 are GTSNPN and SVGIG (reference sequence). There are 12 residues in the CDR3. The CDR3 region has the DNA TGTGCCTGGAGAGAAGAGACCCGAAGAGCTTTCTTT. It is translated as CAWREETRRAFF.